This is a list of T cell receptor beta chains from one sample in a study of blood T cell repertoires in COVID-19. Using immunoSEQ multiplex PCR, the repertoire was profiled, and TCRdb retains in-frame clones only, with some absent. The table lists hundreds of thousands of clones, about 90% of them singletons. The sequencing input was peripheral blood. The receptors were gathered from a man aged 60 to 69 with COVID-19, enrolled during active disease. Both conserved end residues are part of each CDR3. Fields, in order: V gene, J gene, CDR3 length, D gene, clone size, CDR3 DNA, CDR3 protein. The D gene is left open where the match is weak. The size entry is marked missing in some rows and otherwise reads once, few, many or a size class.

>TRBV3-1/TRBV3-2|TRBJ1-4|18|TRBD1|-
TGTGCCAGCAGCCCGTACAGGGGGGTAGTTGCAACTAATGAAAAACTGTTTTTT
CASSPYRGVVATNEKLFF
>TRBV9|TRBJ2-3|17|TRBD2|once
TGTGCCAGCAGCCCACGCCGGACTAGCGGGGGGGCAGATACGCAGTATTTT
CASSPRRTSGGADTQYF
>TRBV3-1/TRBV3-2|TRBJ2-2|15|-|-
TGTGCCAGCAGCCGCTTGCGAGCTAACACCGGGGAGCTGTTTTTT
CASSRLRANTGELFF
>TRBV7-9|TRBJ1-4|15|-|-
TGTGCCAGCAGCGTGGACATCGCAACTAATGAAAAACTGTTTTTT
CASSVDIATNEKLFF
>TRBV7-9|TRBJ2-7|17|TRBD2|few
TGTGCCAGCAGCTCCACCCTTAGCGGGGTGGGGCACTACGAGCAGTACTTC
CASSSTLSGVGHYEQYF
>TRBV30|TRBJ2-7|13|-|-
TGTGCCTGGAGTAGAGGGGGTAACTACGAGCAGTACTTC
CAWSRGGNYEQYF
>TRBV18|TRBJ2-7|15|TRBD1|-
TGTGCCAGCTCACCTGACAGGGCCCTGCGGGACGAGCAGTACTTC
CASSPDRALRDEQYF
>TRBV2|TRBJ1-1|11|TRBD1|-
TGTGCCAGCACCAAGGGGGCGAGTGCTTTCTTT
CASTKGASAFF
>TRBV27|TRBJ2-2|13|-|few
TGTGCCAGCAGTTTTTTTGTAACCGGGGAGCTGTTTTTT
CASSFFVTGELFF
>TRBV4-3|TRBJ2-2|14|-|few
TGCGCCAGCAGCCCGGACACCCCCACCGGGGAGCTGTTTTTT
CASSPDTPTGELFF
>TRBV30|TRBJ1-4|16|-|-
TGTGCCTGGAGCCGAAACCAGGGACGGGGGGGTGAAAAACTGTTTTTT
CAWSRNQGRGGEKLFF
>TRBV4-1|TRBJ1-3|13|-|-
TGCGCCAGCAGCCAAGATCTACCGGGCACCATATATTTT
CASSQDLPGTIYF
>TRBV14|TRBJ1-1|14|-|once
TGTGCCAGCAGCCAACTACCGGGGGGCACTGAAGCTTTCTTT
CASSQLPGGTEAFF
>TRBV7-2|TRBJ1-2|16|TRBD1|-
TGTGCCAGCAGCGAAGGAATGGGACAGGGGGCGCGTGGCTACACCTTC
CASSEGMGQGARGYTF
>TRBV27|TRBJ2-7|16|-|-
TGTGCCAGCAGTTTATCCTCGGGACAACCCTCCTACGAGCAGTACTTC
CASSLSSGQPSYEQYF
>TRBV4-1|TRBJ2-1|16|TRBD2|-
TGCGCCAGCAGCCAAGCGGCGGCGGGAGGGAACAATGAGCAGTTCTTC
CASSQAAAGGNNEQFF
>TRBV19|TRBJ1-1|14|-|-
TGTGCCAGTAGTATAGGACAGATTAACACTGAAGCTTTCTTT
CASSIGQINTEAFF
>TRBV3-1/TRBV3-2|TRBJ2-1|16|-|-
TGTGCCAGCAGCCAAGAAGAGGTGGATCCCTACAATGAGCAGTTCTTC
CASSQEEVDPYNEQFF
>TRBV7-2|TRBJ2-7|16|TRBD2|-
TGTGCCAGCAGCTTAGATCGAACTAGCGGGTGGTACGAGCAGTACTTC
CASSLDRTSGWYEQYF
>TRBV11-2|TRBJ1-1|13|-|-
TGTGCCAGCAGCTTGATAGCGAACACTGAAGCTTTCTTT
CASSLIANTEAFF
>TRBV27|TRBJ1-1|15|-|-
TGTGCCAGCAGTTTAAGCGCCAGCTTGAACACTGAAGCTTTCTTT
CASSLSASLNTEAFF
>TRBV4-2|TRBJ2-1|17|TRBD2|-
TGTGCCAGCAGCCAACCAATTAGCGGGAGTTTGTACAATGAGCAGTTCTTC
CASSQPISGSLYNEQFF
>TRBV29-1|TRBJ2-3|12|-|-
TGCAGCGTCGAACAGGGATTAGATACGCAGTATTTT
CSVEQGLDTQYF
>TRBV30|TRBJ1-2|13|-|-
TGTGCCTGGAGTGAGGGACTCTCTGTTGGCTACACCTTC
CAWSEGLSVGYTF
>TRBV12-5|TRBJ2-1|13|TRBD2|-
TGTGCTAGTGGTTTAGCGGGGGGTAATGAGCAGTTCTTC
CASGLAGGNEQFF